Presented here are 6 T cell receptor beta chains from one specimen sequenced in a study of T cell responses to AZD1222 COVID-19 vaccine. Some clones are missing from TCRdb's copy, which holds only in-frame ones; the method was immunoSEQ multiplex PCR. The table records approximately 120,000 clones, 80% to 95% of them present only once. Sample: peripheral blood, taken on day 0 of AZD1222 vaccination. Receptors were obtained from an adult in good health.

This chain uses TRBV28 with TRBJ1-2; the match to TRBD1 covers 9 bases. Losses at the gene ends were 4 bases for V and 4 bases for J; bases not matched to a gene: 7. CDR1 and CDR2 (germline): MDHEN, SYDVKM. The CDR3 is 15 residues long. The CDR3 region is CASSSGTGLVYGYTF. CDR3 coding DNA: TGTGCCAGCAGTTCCGGGACAGGGCTCGTCTATGGCTACACCTTC.

The CDR3 region is CASSLGAAGYTF. As DNA, the CDR3 is TGTGCCAGCAGTTTGGGTGCAGCTGGCTACACCTTC. The V gene is TRBV28, the J gene TRBJ1-2; no clear D gene. Trimming cost V 3 bases and J 7 bases, with 9 bases left between them. Per germline, CDR1 MDHEN and CDR2 SYDVKM. This CDR3 has 12 amino acids.

Comment on this clone: At the DNA level, this CDR3 is encoded by other sequences in the same sample as well. This sequence joins TRBV7-3 and TRBJ2-1; the match to TRBD2 covers 8 bases. V lost 3 bases and J lost 3; bases outside the gene matches: 1. Germline lookup yields CDR1 SGHTA and CDR2 FQGTGA. The CDR3 covers 14 residues. The CDR3 sequence: CASSLSGSYNEQFF. The CDR3, as DNA: TGTGCCAGCAGCTTGAGCGGGAGCTACAATGAGCAGTTCTTC.

The chain recombines TRBV18 with TRBJ2-7, with 7 positions matching TRBD2. Trimming cost V 6 bases and J 1 base; bases outside gene matches: 15. Germline assignment: CDR1 KGHSH and CDR2 LQKENI. This CDR3 spans 17 amino acids. CDR3 in DNA: TGTGCCAGCTCGATTGCCTATAAAACGGGGGGTTCCTACGAGCAGTACTTC. This encodes CASSIAYKTGGSYEQYF.

This chain links TRBV11-3 with TRBJ2-7; 8 bases match TRBD1. The CDR3 extends over 13 amino acids. CDR1 is SGHNT and CDR2 is YENEEA in the germline V gene. Unmatched junction bases numbered 7, after V lost 5 bases and J lost 7 bases. DNA for the CDR3: TGTGCCAGCAGCCTCGGACAGGGTGGAGAGCAGTACTTC. It specifies CASSLGQGGEQYF.

The chain couples TRBV19 to TRBJ1-5; D is unresolved. The CDR3 is made up of 15 amino acids. Per the germline V gene, CDR1 is LNHDA and CDR2 is SQIVND (reference sequence). The V end was cut by 2 bases, the J end by 1 base, with 9 bases between. The CDR3 here is CASSIHRGSNQPQHF. The CDR3 coding sequence is TGTGCCAGTAGTATACACCGGGGAAGCAATCAGCCCCAGCATTTT.